This T cell receptor (beta chain) was obtained from a study of T and B cells in COVID-19 patients. General study points: Symptomatic-phase blood samples from mildly ill patients and early samples from severe cases were scarce.

TRB rearrangements were amplified by multiplex PCR with BIOMED2 TRB-A/B primers. Each CDR3 protein gets one entry after TCRdb re-called the multiplex PCR reads with MiXCR. The sample lists 20,000 to 25,000 distinct CDR3 sequences, approximately 29% occurring once. This clonotype has just a few counts. The antigen is unknown. From blood, about 240-500 ng of genomic DNA served as TRB template. The CDR3 contains 14 residues. The ends were cut back, 5 bases at V and 5 bases at J, with 13 bases in the middle. Material for sequencing was blood. The rearrangement links TRBV12-3 or TRBV12-4 to TRBJ1-5; possible D gene TRBD1, 5 bases. This clonotype originated in a human donor who had recovered from COVID-19. The CDR3 DNA is TGTGCCAGCAGTCCTCTTGGGGCCGATCAGCCCCAGCATTTT. This encodes CASSPLGADQPQHF.